The 7 T cell receptor beta chains reported below all come from one sample, sequenced in a study of monozygotic twins with inflammatory bowel disease. TCRdb reprocessed the 5' RACE reads and keeps a single row for each CDR3 protein, giving no DNA. The sample's table shows about 200,000 distinct CDR3 sequences. The sample was blood. These receptors were obtained from a human donor with ulcerative colitis or Crohn's disease, or a healthy co-twin of an affected twin (not recorded which).

V usage is TRBV5-1 and J usage is TRBJ2-6; TCRdb's D call, TRBD2, is unchecked because there is no DNA. This CDR3 comprises 15 residues. The V gene's germline CDR1 is SGHRS and CDR2 YFSETQ. CDR3 region: CASSLTSPGANVLTF.

The J gene is TRBJ2-7, the V gene TRBV7-9. The CDR3 runs 13 residues. Per the germline V gene, CDR1 is SEHNR and CDR2 is FQNEAQ (reference sequence). The CDR3 loop reads CASSLGVGNEQYF.

The CDR3: CASSLAVRMNTEAFF. This chain joins TRBV7-2 and TRBJ1-1. CDR3 length: 15 residues. Germline V gives CDR1 SGHTA, CDR2 FQGNSA.

This chain joins TRBV5-5 and TRBJ2-7; the D gene TCRdb calls, TRBD1, cannot be checked with no DNA. The CDR3 covers 14 residues. Germline-derived CDR1 and CDR2 are SGHKS and YYEKEE (reference sequence). CDR3 loop: CASTNTGTDDEQYF.

The genes are TRBV14 and TRBJ2-7; TCRdb's D gene call, TRBD2, goes unchecked for lack of DNA. Germline V gene lookup returns CDR1 SGHDN and CDR2 FVKESK. The CDR3 contains 13 residues. The CDR3 reads CASTQGRRDEQYF.

CDR3 region: CASSPRRTGGTEAFF. This chain joins TRBV27 and TRBJ1-1; without DNA, the TCRdb call of TRBD1 cannot be checked. Germline V CDR1 and CDR2: MNHEY, SMNVEV (reference sequence). The CDR3 contains 15 residues.

The chain couples TRBV5-1 to TRBJ2-7; TCRdb's assignment of TRBD1 cannot be checked, as there is no DNA. Germline V gene lookup returns CDR1 SGHRS and CDR2 YFSETQ. The CDR3 runs to 14 residues. This CDR3 is CASSLGGQHDEQYF.